The rows below give T cell receptor beta chains drawn from one sample of a study of OX40 agonist ivuxolimab in advanced cancers. TCRdb keeps only in-frame clones here, not all; method: immunoSEQ multiplex PCR. The sample records about 63,000 clones, around 85% being singletons. The sample in question was CD4+ or CD8+ T cells sorted from blood, obtained in a trial of the OX40 agonist ivuxolimab. The receptors originated from an adult with an advanced solid tumor such as melanoma, head and neck, liver or kidney cancer. Both conserved end residues are trimmed from each CDR3. The size field is filled for only some rows; it gives once, few, many or a size class.

TRBV10-3 | once | ASGGQATYEQY
TRBV6-5 | few | ASSQSDVTDTQY
TRBV5-1 | NA | ASSSLAGVGNEQF
TRBV7-9 | once | ASSLGAGRTGELF
TRBV15 | few | ATAGPTDTQY
TRBV6-5 | few | ASRRQAPNYGYT
TRBV11-2 | NA | ASSPRGGYTDTQY
TRBV7-3 | NA | ASSRDRAPGELF
TRBV11-3 | NA | ASSLGPGFPDTQY
TRBV30 | NA | AWSVGQSTDTQY
TRBV2 | NA | ASSDLGNQPQH
TRBV19 | NA | ASSPGQGGKTQY
TRBV6-1 | NA | ASSEAGLAGGSLYNEQF
TRBV7-3 | NA | ASSPDFSGRLNEQF
TRBV4-2 | NA | ASSQAGQPLRTDTQY
TRBV6-5 | NA | ASSLGLANNEQF
TRBV28 | NA | ASSRESLSTGELF
TRBV9 | NA | ASSVAGGLRETQY
TRBV19 | NA | ASTRIQGDYGYT
TRBV5-1 | NA | ASSLEGTRLYYEQY
TRBV4-2 | few | ASSQDPTDWEQY
TRBV5-1 | NA | ASSLRASGTYEQY
TRBV7-9 | NA | ASSLGAGGPEAF
TRBV5-4 | NA | ASSLDPGGQPQH